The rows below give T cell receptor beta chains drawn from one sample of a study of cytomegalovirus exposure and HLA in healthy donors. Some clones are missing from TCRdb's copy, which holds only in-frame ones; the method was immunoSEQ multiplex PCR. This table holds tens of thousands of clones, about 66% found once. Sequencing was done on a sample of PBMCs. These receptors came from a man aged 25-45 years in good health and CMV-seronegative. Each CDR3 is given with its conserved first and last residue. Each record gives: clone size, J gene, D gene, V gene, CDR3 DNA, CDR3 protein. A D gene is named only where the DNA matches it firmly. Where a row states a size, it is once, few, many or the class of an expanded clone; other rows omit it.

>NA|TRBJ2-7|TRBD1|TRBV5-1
TGCGCCAGCAGCGTCGGACAGGGATCCACGTACGAGCAGTACTTC
CASSVGQGSTYEQYF
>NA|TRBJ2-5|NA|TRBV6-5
TGTGCCAGCAGTCACCGGCGGGAGACCCAGTACTTC
CASSHRRETQYF
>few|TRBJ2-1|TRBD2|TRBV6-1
TGTGCCAGCAGTGACCCATCGGCGGGAGGCTACAATGAGCAGTTCTTC
CASSDPSAGGYNEQFF
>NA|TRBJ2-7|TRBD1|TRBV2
TGTGCCAGCAGTTTCTGGGACAGGGGATACGAGCAGTACTTC
CASSFWDRGYEQYF
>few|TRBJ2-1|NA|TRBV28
TGTGCCAGCAGTTTCAGGGTGGATGAGCAGTTCTTC
CASSFRVDEQFF
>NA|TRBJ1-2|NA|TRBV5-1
TGCGCCAGCAGCCCCCGGGGGGGAGGTCAGGCGAGTGGCTACACCTTC
CASSPRGGGQASGYTF
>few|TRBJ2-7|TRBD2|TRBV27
TGTGCCAGCAGTCGGACTAGCGGATCCTACGAGCAGTACTTC
CASSRTSGSYEQYF
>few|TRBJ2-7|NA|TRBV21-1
TGTGCCAGCAGCAAAAAAAGGCGGGGAAGCAGGGCCGTTTCCTACGAGCAGTACTTC
CASSKKRRGSRAVSYEQYF
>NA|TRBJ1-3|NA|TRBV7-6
TGTGCCAGCAGCTTGGGCCCGCTCGGGGCTGGAAACACCATATATTTT
CASSLGPLGAGNTIYF
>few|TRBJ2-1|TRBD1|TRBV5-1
TGCGCCAGCAGCTTGGTGGTTCAGGGGGCAGGGGATGAGCAGTTCTTC
CASSLVVQGAGDEQFF
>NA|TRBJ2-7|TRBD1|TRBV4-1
TGCGCCAGCAGCCTACTGACAGGGATGTCACGGGAGCAGTACTTC
CASSLLTGMSREQYF
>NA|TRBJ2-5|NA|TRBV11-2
TGTGCCAGCAGCTTAGACTTAAGGGGGTGGGAGACCCAGTACTTC
CASSLDLRGWETQYF
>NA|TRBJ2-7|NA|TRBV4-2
TGTGCCAGCAGCCTCGGAGCAGTTCAGTCCTACGAGCAGTACTTC
CASSLGAVQSYEQYF
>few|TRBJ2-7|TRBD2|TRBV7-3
TGTGCCAGCAGCGACGGACTAGCGGGAGTTATCGAGCAGTACTTC
CASSDGLAGVIEQYF
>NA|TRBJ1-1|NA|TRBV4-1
TGCGCCAGCAGCCAAGATGAAGCGGGGTTCATGAACACTGAAGCTTTCTTT
CASSQDEAGFMNTEAFF
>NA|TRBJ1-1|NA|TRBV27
TGTGCCAGCAGTTTGCAGATCACGAACACTGAAGCTTTCTTT
CASSLQITNTEAFF
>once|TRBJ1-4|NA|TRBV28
TGTGCCAGCAGTTTTCAGGGATCTAATGAAAAACTGTTTTTT
CASSFQGSNEKLFF
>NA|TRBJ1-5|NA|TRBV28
TGTGCCAGCAGTTTTGGGGGCAGCTATCAGCCCCAGCATTTT
CASSFGGSYQPQHF
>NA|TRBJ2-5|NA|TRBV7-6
TGTGCCAGCAGCTTACATATCCCCTCCACTGCGACCCAGTACTTC
CASSLHIPSTATQYF
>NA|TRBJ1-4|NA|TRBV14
TGTGCCAGCAGCCAGGGTGCGACGGGAAAACTGTTTTTT
CASSQGATGKLFF
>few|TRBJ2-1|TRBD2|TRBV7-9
TGTGCCACCGGCCAGCGGGAGGGGAATGAGCAGTTCTTC
CATGQREGNEQFF
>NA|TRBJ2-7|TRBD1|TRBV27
TGTGCCAGCAGTTTTGGGACAGGGGAACCCTACGAGCAGTACTTC
CASSFGTGEPYEQYF
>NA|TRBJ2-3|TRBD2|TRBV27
TGTGCCAGCAGTTTAACCGGGGGGGGAGATAGGACGCAGTATTTT
CASSLTGGGDRTQYF
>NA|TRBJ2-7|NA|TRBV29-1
TGCAGCGTTGAAGGACAGACCTACGAGCAGTACTTC
CSVEGQTYEQYF
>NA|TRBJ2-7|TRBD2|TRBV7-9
TGTGCCAGCGGGCCCGGTACTAGCGGGAGGGCCCAAGAGCAGTACTTC
CASGPGTSGRAQEQYF
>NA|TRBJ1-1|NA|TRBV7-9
TGTGCCAGCAGCTTAGAGGGGCTCACTGAAGCTTTCTTT
CASSLEGLTEAFF